This T cell receptor beta chain was identified during a study of CD8+ T cells in alopecia areata. Investigators isolated RNA and reverse transcribed it into cDNA to act as the sequencing template. Only in-frame clones appear in the TCRdb table, and some are missing; sequencing was by immunoSEQ multiplex PCR. The sample was found to contain 270,000 or so clones, and every one recurs. This clone was counted only a few times. Any gene name here is a mouse gene name. The read ends 4 residues before the CDR3 terminus; that terminus is restored from the germline J gene. Trimming stripped 1 base from V and 0 bases from J, with 12 bases between. Germline assignment: CDR1 NNHDY and CDR2 SYVADS. The CDR3 is 16 residues long. The pooled cutaneous lymph node cells were sorted using several markers (CD4, CD8alpha, NKG2D, NKG2ACE and others).

The TCR sequence derives from a C3H/HeJ mouse with alopecia areata. The strain's MHC type: H2-k. This chain uses TRBV13-3 with TRBJ2-5, with D possibly being TRBD1 (5 bases). The sequencing input was CD4+ T cells sorted from a lymph node. The CDR3 is CASSDPSTVNQDTQYF. CDR3 DNA (partial): TGTGCCAGCAGTGATCCCTCGACAGTTAACCAAGAC. Variable domain in full (rest from reference TRBV13-3 and TRBJ2-5): EAAVTQSPRSKVAVTGGKVTLSCHQTNNHDYMYWYRQDTGHGLRLIHYSYVADSTEKGDIPDGYKASRPSQENFSLILELASLSQTAVYFCASSDPSTVNQDTQYFGPGTRLLVL.